Listed here are 10 T cell receptor beta chains from one sample, sequenced in a study of T and B cells in COVID-19 patients. Multiplex PCR with BIOMED2 TRB-A/B primer pools amplified TRB rearrangements. TCRdb redid the calling of the multiplex PCR reads with MiXCR, one entry per CDR3 protein. In the table there are some 9,100 distinct CDR3 sequences, under 30% of which are singletons. TRB was amplified from about 250-500 ng of blood genomic DNA. Source material: blood. The receptors derive from a human donor who had recovered from COVID-19.

The J gene is TRBJ2-3, the V gene TRBV6-1, with 13 nucleotides matching TRBD2. With 6 bases clipped from V and 1 base from J, the junction kept 4 bases outside the gene matches. The CDR3 spans 16 residues. The germline V gene encodes CDR1 MNHNS and CDR2 SASEGT. CDR3 bases: TGTGCCAGCAGCACCGGGACTAGCGGGGGCACAGATACGCAGTATTTT. It is translated as CASSTGTSGGTDTQYF.

By share of the sample, this clonotype is medium-sized (0.01 to 0.1%). V is TRBV19 and J is TRBJ1-5; D possibly corresponds to TRBD1 (6 bases). Germline CDR1 and CDR2: LNHDA and SQIVND (reference sequence). Trimming stripped 10 bases from V and 4 bases from J, with 14 bases between. This CDR3 is built from 13 residues. The CDR3 loop reads CATRTAKNQPQHF. The CDR3 DNA reads as TGTGCCACAAGGACAGCGAAAAATCAGCCCCAGCATTTT.

This sequence joins TRBV28 and TRBJ1-1; 7 bases map to TRBD1. V trimming: 5 bases; J trimming: 1 base; junction bases outside the gene matches: 7. CDR1 is MDHEN and CDR2 is SYDVKM in the germline V gene. This CDR3 is built from 15 residues. CDR3 nucleotides: TGTGCCAGCAGTCGGACCGGGACAGCGAACACTGAAGCTTTCTTT. Translated, it gives CASSRTGTANTEAFF. Full variable domain (outside the CDR3, taken from reference TRBV28 and TRBJ1-1): DVKVTQSSRYLVKRTGEKVFLECVQDMDHENMFWYRQDPGLGLRLIYFSYDVKMKEKGDIPEGYSVSREKKERFSLILESASTNQTSMYLCASSRTGTANTEAFFGQGTRLTVV.

This chain links TRBV6-5 with TRBJ1-3, with a weak D call TRBD1 (5 bases). The V and J ends lost 6 bases and 2 bases respectively, with 17 bases between them. This CDR3 contains 16 residues. Per germline, CDR1 MNHEY and CDR2 SVGAGI. The CDR3 region has the DNA TGTGCCAGCAGCGCCCCGACGTTGGGGGCTGGAAACACCATATATTTT. As protein: CASSAPTLGAGNTIYF.

This rearrangement joins TRBV7-9 to TRBJ2-3; no definite D call. The V end was cut by 1 base, the J end by 2 bases, with 7 bases between. The germline gives CDR1 SEHNR, CDR2 FQNEAQ (reference sequence). The CDR3 contains 14 residues. The CDR3 protein is CASSLVSDTDTQYF. In nucleotides, the CDR3 is TGTGCCAGCAGCTTAGTTTCTGACACAGATACGCAGTATTTT.

By its share, this clonotype is medium-sized. The gene calls are TRBV13 and TRBJ2-7, with D maybe TRBD2 (6 bases). The ends were cut back, 2 bases at V and 7 bases at J, with 9 bases in the middle. Germline assignment: CDR1 PRHDT and CDR2 FYEKMQ (reference sequence). The CDR3 is made up of 12 amino acids. Here the CDR3 reads CASSLLRGEQYV. The CDR3 coding sequence is TGTGCCAGCAGCTTACTCCGGGGGGAGCAGTACGTC.

By sample share, this clonotype is medium-sized. The chain combines TRBV5-5 with TRBJ2-3; D is possibly TRBD1 (6 bases). The CDR3 runs to 14 residues. Per the germline V gene, CDR1 is SGHKS and CDR2 is YYEKEE (reference sequence). Trimming took off 0 bases at V and 5 bases at J, with 10 bases between the two ends. CDR3: CASSLEGVGDTQYF. The CDR3 DNA reads TGTGCCAGCAGCTTGGAGGGGGTTGGAGATACGCAGTATTTT.

The chain has TRBV7-9 and TRBJ2-1; D is undetermined. The CDR3 is 15 residues long. CDR1 and CDR2 from the germline V gene are SEHNR and FQNEAQ (reference sequence). V shed 1 base and J shed 2 bases, with 9 bases lying between them. For the CDR3, the DNA is TGTGCCAGCAGCTTAGATAGCTTTACCTACAATGAGCAGTTCTTC. Translation: CASSLDSFTYNEQFF.

For this clonotype: Possible read error: a much larger clone is one base away. The V gene is TRBV12-3 or TRBV12-4, the J gene TRBJ2-1; D remains unclear. V was shortened by 5 bases and J by 11 bases, with 16 bases between the two germline ends. This CDR3 is 13 amino acids long. The CDR3 here is CASSHPSRNKQFF. As DNA, the CDR3 is TGTGCCAGCAGTCACCCAAGCCGTAATAAGCAGTTCTTC.

This clonotype was detected many times. The rearrangement uses TRBV5-6 and TRBJ1-1; D not certain. Germline V gene sequence: CDR1 SGHDT, CDR2 YYEEEE. The CDR3 sequence is 12 residues long. The germline V and J ends were trimmed by 8 bases and 6 bases, with 14 bases remaining between them. CDR3 nucleotides: TGTGCCAGTGGTTGGGCCGGGGCTGAAGCTTTCTTT. It specifies CASGWAGAEAFF. The full variable domain, its missing parts supplied by reference TRBV5-6 and TRBJ1-1, is DAGVTQSPTHLIKTRGQQVTLRCSPKSGHDTVSWYQQALGQGPQFIFQYYEEEERQRGNFPDRFSGHQFPNYSSELNVNALLLGDSALYLCASGWAGAEAFFGQGTRLTVV.